These 8 T cell receptor beta chains originate from one sample sequenced in a study of beta chain features in type 1 diabetes. The entirety of the isolated RNA underwent reverse transcription, so expressed TCRB transcripts were sequenced. Data came from immunoSEQ multiplex PCR; TCRdb stores just in-frame clones and leaves some out. The table has about 350,000 clones, less than 20% seen once; the top ten hold 0.044%. What was sequenced was naive CD4+ T cells from blood. All receptors come from a woman younger than 35 in good health.

The gene calls are TRBV30 and TRBJ2-7; 7 bases map to TRBD2. The V gene end was trimmed by 0 bases and the J gene end by 6 bases; junction bases not matched to a gene: 5. There are 13 residues in the CDR3. Germline V gives CDR1 GTSNPN, CDR2 SVGIG (reference sequence). For the CDR3, the DNA is TGTGCCTGGAGTGTAAGGGTAGCGGGCGAGCAGTACTTC. Protein sequence: CAWSVRVAGEQYF.

This clone came up a few times. The chain employs TRBV30 and TRBJ2-1; TRBD2 matches 10 bases. Germline lookup yields CDR1 GTSNPN and CDR2 SVGIG (reference sequence). This CDR3 region has 16 residues. After removal of 1 base from V and 10 bases from J, the junction contained 13 bases not matched to a gene. The CDR3 bases are TGTGCCTGGAGTGGACCTCGGACTAGCGGCAGGCGGGAGCAGTTCTTC. This sequence encodes CAWSGPRTSGRREQFF.

The genes are TRBV5-1 and TRBJ1-1; TRBD1 matches at 9 bases. J lost 6 bases, V lost 2 bases, and 8 bases had no gene match. Germline V gene sequence: CDR1 SGHRS, CDR2 YFSETQ. This CDR3 spans 15 amino acids. This CDR3 is CASSFSLGQGAEAFF. In DNA, the CDR3 is TGCGCCAGCAGCTTCTCTCTGGGACAGGGTGCTGAAGCTTTCTTT.

The V gene is TRBV9, the J gene TRBJ1-3; D unresolved. There are 12 residues in the CDR3. The V gene's germline CDR1 is SGDLS and CDR2 YYNGEE. The CDR3 coding sequence is TGTGCGGAAGACATGGGGAGGAACACCATATATTTT. Protein product: CAEDMGRNTIYF.

The gene calls are TRBV2 and TRBJ1-1; a possible D gene is TRBD1 (6 bases). Germline lookup yields CDR1 SNHLY and CDR2 FYNNEI. Between the trimmed V and J ends, which lost 6 bases and 5 bases, there was a span of 16 bases. The CDR3 consists of 14 residues. Here the CDR3 reads CASRRGARETEAFF. The CDR3 nucleotides read TGTGCCAGCAGGCGGGGGGCCCGAGAAACTGAAGCTTTCTTT.

This clone turned up a few times. The CDR3 spells CASSSTPFEENIQYF. The CDR3 nucleotides are TGTGCCAGCAGCTCGACTCCTTTTGAGGAAAACATTCAGTACTTC. The rearrangement uses TRBV5-6 and TRBJ2-4; D call uncertain. The CDR3 loop spans 15 amino acids. Deletions cut 3 bases from V and 5 bases from J, with 15 bases between. CDR1 is SGHDT, CDR2 YYEEEE, per germline.

This clone was recorded a few times. The chain combines TRBV30 with TRBJ1-2; no clear D gene. This CDR3 is built from 14 residues. The V end was cut by 2 bases, the J end by 8 bases, with 18 bases between. Germline loops: CDR1 GTSNPN, CDR2 SVGIG (reference sequence). CDR3 DNA sequence: TGTGCCTGGAGTACCGAAACCCTACCGGTCGGCTACACCTTC. Translated, it gives CAWSTETLPVGYTF.

In its sample, this clone was seen a few times. The rearrangement uses TRBV6-1 and TRBJ2-1; TRBD2 matches 7 bases. Germline V gene data show CDR1 as MNHNS and CDR2 as SASEGT. The CDR3 extends over 18 amino acids. The ends lost 0 bases at V and 3 bases at J; junction bases unmatched: 11. The CDR3 spells CASSEAGNRASGYNEQFF. In DNA form, the CDR3 reads TGTGCCAGCAGTGAAGCTGGGAATCGAGCTAGCGGCTACAATGAGCAGTTCTTC.